The present TCR beta chain was sequenced within a study of blood T cell repertoires in COVID-19. Study-level information: COVID-19 samples collected from the United States, Italy and Spain covered acute and convalescent phases. PBMCs, B-cell-depleted T cells, or T cells were the source of the cDNA or gDNA that made up the material.

With 4 bases clipped from V and 11 bases from J, the junction kept 9 bases outside the gene matches. The CDR3 sequence is 13 residues long. The V gene's germline CDR1 is SNHLY and CDR2 FYNNEI. Per the original data handling: Nucleated cell number was recorded as an estimate derived from reference gene primer amplification. Assay used: immunoSEQ multiplex PCR; TCRdb lists only in-frame clones, some missing. The D gene and trimming were derived from the DNA, and the V and J assignments and clone size from that table. The sample holds about 400,000 clones, nearly 90% seen once. Participants were placed into cohorts based on the clinical history they reported.

Sequencing used PBMCs or T cells enriched from blood (not recorded which). The clonotype originates from a woman aged 40 to 50 with acute COVID-19. This rearrangement joins TRBV2 to TRBJ1-2, with TRBD1 matching over 8 bases. The CDR3 DNA reads as TGTGCCAGCAGTGTGACCGGGACAGGTTATTACACCTTC. Translation gives CASSVTGTGYYTF.